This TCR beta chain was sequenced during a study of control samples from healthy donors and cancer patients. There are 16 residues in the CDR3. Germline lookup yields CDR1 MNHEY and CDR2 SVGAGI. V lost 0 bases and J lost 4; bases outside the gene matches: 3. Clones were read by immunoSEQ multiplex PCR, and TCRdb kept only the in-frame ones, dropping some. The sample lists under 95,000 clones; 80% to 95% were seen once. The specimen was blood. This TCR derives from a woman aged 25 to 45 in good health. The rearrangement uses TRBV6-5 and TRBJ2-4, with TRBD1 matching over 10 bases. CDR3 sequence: CASSYSRGQGKNIQYF. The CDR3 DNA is TGTGCCAGCAGTTACTCCCGGGGACAGGGGAAAAACATTCAGTACTTC.